One T cell receptor beta chain is described in this entry. The antigen is not known. The sample originates from a study of shared clonotypes between healthy human individuals. Findings and limits, study-wide: Apart from blood, nothing was sampled; tissue repertoires likely differ. Sorted-subset sequencing was shown by rarefaction to be incomplete despite large depth.

Samples underwent the assay at deep level. Several immunoSEQ 96-well plates shared each subset's DNA, each plate a replicate. TCRdb keeps only in-frame clones here, not all; method: immunoSEQ multiplex PCR. The profile covers some 580,000 clones, with more than 95% appearing a single time and about 0.06% taken by the ten largest. V shed 7 bases and J 5 bases; nucleotides not matched to a gene: 6. Germline V lookup: CDR1 MDHEN, CDR2 SYDVKM. The CDR3 runs to 15 residues. V gene TRBV28 combines with J gene TRBJ1-5; 12 bases line up with TRBD1. This clonotype was sampled from a woman aged 25 to 39 in good health. Material: naive CD4+ T cells sorted from blood. Specified subset: CD45RA+ positively selected. The CDR3 here is CASIRGQGAYQPQHF. The CDR3 DNA reads as TGTGCCAGCATCCGGGGACAGGGGGCTTATCAGCCCCAGCATTTT.